This section outlines one T cell receptor (beta chain) sequence together with its context. The antigen is unknown. The data stem from a study of T cells expressing NK-cell markers. General observations from the study: Six of the donors carried dominant NKG2C+ clonotypes that took up roughly 1.0-8% of their CD8+ T cells.

Per the germline V gene, CDR1 is MNHNS and CDR2 is SASEGT. CDR3 size: 14 residues. TCRdb re-called the 5' RACE reads, yielding one record per CDR3 amino acid sequence without DNA. This table lists some 450,000 distinct CDR3 sequences. This clonotype was obtained from a woman between 18 and 70 years old in good health. The chain carries TRBV6-1 and TRBJ2-2; TCRdb calls TRBD1, which cannot be checked without DNA. The sample consisted of blood T cells: a sorted CD56 or NKG2C T cell subset, CD4+ or CD8+ T cells, or bulk PBMC T cells (not recorded which). CDR3 region: CASSVGTKTGELFF.